These T cell receptor beta chains were read from a single sample in a study of cytomegalovirus exposure and HLA in healthy donors. The data were produced by immunoSEQ multiplex PCR, yet TCRdb's version contains in-frame clones alone and is incomplete. In the table there are some 110,000 clones, almost 70% of which are singletons. Sequencing was carried out using PBMCs. These receptors were taken from a man under 40 in good health and CMV-seropositive. The CDR3 runs from the conserved cysteine through the conserved F or W. The D gene is left open where the match is weak. A row's size may be missing; if present it is once, few, many or a size class.

size | J | D | V | DNA | CDR3
- | TRBJ1-2 | TRBD1 | TRBV6-5 | TGTGCCAGCAGTTCGACAGGGATTCAGAACTATGGCTACACCTTC | CASSSTGIQNYGYTF
- | TRBJ1-1 | - | TRBV11-2 | TGTGCCAGCAGCTTATACTACGACAGGATTGAAGCTTTCTTT | CASSLYYDRIEAFF
- | TRBJ1-2 | TRBD1 | TRBV4-1 | TGCGCCAGCAGCCTAGGACAGGGTGACTATGGCTACACCTTC | CASSLGQGDYGYTF
- | TRBJ1-2 | TRBD1 | TRBV7-8 | TGTGCCAGCAGCTCAACTAAACAGGGGACGGATGGCTACACCTTC | CASSSTKQGTDGYTF
- | TRBJ1-5 | TRBD1 | TRBV28 | TGTGCCAGCAGCCCCCAGGGGGTCGGCAATCAGCCCCAGCATTTT | CASSPQGVGNQPQHF
few | TRBJ2-7 | - | TRBV6-5 | TGTGCCAGCCTCCGGCGGGGAGATCTCGAGCAGTACTTC | CASLRRGDLEQYF
few | TRBJ1-1 | TRBD1 | TRBV9 | TGTGCCAGCAGCGCTGGGGGGACAGAGGCGAACACTGAAGCTTTCTTT | CASSAGGTEANTEAFF
- | TRBJ1-2 | - | TRBV28 | TGTGCCAGCACCTCGGGGGGGTTAATAGATGGCTACACCTTC | CASTSGGLIDGYTF
- | TRBJ1-1 | - | TRBV27 | TGTGCCAGCAGTTTCCCGGGGGGCCAGACTGAAGCTTTCTTT | CASSFPGGQTEAFF
- | TRBJ1-1 | TRBD1 | TRBV25-1 | TGTGCCAGCAGTTACTCGACAGGGGTGGACACTGAAGCTTTCTTT | CASSYSTGVDTEAFF